What follows describes a single TCR beta chain. This record belongs to a study of blood T cell repertoires in COVID-19. About the research overall: Samples came from the United States, Italy and Spain, spanning acute and convalescent COVID-19. Sources were T cells, B-cell-depleted T cells, or PBMCs; the material itself was cDNA or gDNA.

Per the authors' pipeline: It was from reference gene primer amplification that nucleated cell counts were estimated. TCRdb's copy holds only in-frame clones and misses some; the assay was immunoSEQ multiplex PCR. V and J calls and clone size come straight from that table; D and trimming were deduced from the DNA. The sample has roughly 100,000 clones; approximately 62% are singletons. Deletions cut 1 base from V and 3 bases from J, with 16 bases between. This CDR3 contains 18 residues. The germline V gene has CDR1 SGHAT and CDR2 FQNNGV. This TCR derives from an elderly man with acute or convalescent COVID-19. The chain uses TRBV11-2 and TRBJ2-6; D possibly corresponds to TRBD1 (6 bases). Sequencing was carried out using peripheral blood. The CDR3 loop reads CASSLGSLTGIGANVLTF. CDR3 coding DNA: TGTGCCAGCAGCTTAGGATCCCTTACAGGGATTGGGGCCAACGTCCTGACTTTC.